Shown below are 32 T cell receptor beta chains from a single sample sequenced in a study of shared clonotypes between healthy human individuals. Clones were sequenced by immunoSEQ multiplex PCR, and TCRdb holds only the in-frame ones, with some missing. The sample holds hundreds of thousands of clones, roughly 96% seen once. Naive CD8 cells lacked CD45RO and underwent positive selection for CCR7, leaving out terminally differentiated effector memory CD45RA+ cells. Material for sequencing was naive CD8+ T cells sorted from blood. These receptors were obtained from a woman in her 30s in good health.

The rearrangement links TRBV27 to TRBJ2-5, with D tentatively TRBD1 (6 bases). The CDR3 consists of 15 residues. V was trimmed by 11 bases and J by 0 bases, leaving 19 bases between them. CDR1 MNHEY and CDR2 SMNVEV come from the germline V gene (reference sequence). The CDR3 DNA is TGTGCCGGGGGCACGAGTTTGCCGAACCAAGAGACCCAGTACTTC. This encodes CAGGTSLPNQETQYF.

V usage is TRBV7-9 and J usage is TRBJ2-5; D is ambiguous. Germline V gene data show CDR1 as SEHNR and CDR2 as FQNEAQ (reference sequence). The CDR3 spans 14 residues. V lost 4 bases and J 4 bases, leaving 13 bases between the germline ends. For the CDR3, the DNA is TGTGCCAGCAGCTCTCAGAAACCTGGAGAGACCCAGTACTTC. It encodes CASSSQKPGETQYF.

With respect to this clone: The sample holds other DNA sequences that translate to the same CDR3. The CDR3: CASSLGGEQYF. The CDR3 bases are TGTGCCAGCAGCCTGGGGGGCGAGCAGTACTTC. V usage is TRBV27 and J usage is TRBJ2-7, with D perhaps TRBD2 (6 bases). V shed 6 bases and J shed 6 bases, with 9 bases lying between them. CDR1 and CDR2 from the germline V gene are MNHEY and SMNVEV (reference sequence). The CDR3 length is 11 residues.

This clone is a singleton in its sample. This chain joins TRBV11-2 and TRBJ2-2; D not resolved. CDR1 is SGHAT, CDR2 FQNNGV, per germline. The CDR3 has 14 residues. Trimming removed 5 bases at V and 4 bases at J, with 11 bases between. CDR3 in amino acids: CASSPPAGTGELFF. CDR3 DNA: TGTGCCAGCAGCCCCCCCGCCGGCACCGGGGAGCTGTTTTTT.

CDR3 sequence reads: CASSWRLAGGRYNEQFF. The CDR3 DNA sequence: TGTGCCAGCAGCTGGCGCTTAGCGGGAGGGAGATACAATGAGCAGTTCTTC. The V gene is TRBV5-6, the J gene TRBJ2-1, with TRBD2 matching 11 bases. Trimming took 3 bases from V and 4 from J; bases not matched to a gene: 9. The CDR3 sequence is 17 residues long. Looked up from germline, CDR1 is SGHDT and CDR2 is YYEEEE. Full variable domain (remainder filled in from reference TRBV5-6 and TRBJ2-1): DAGVTQSPTHLIKTRGQQVTLRCSPKSGHDTVSWYQQALGQGPQFIFQYYEEEERQRGNFPDRFSGHQFPNYSSELNVNALLLGDSALYLCASSWRLAGGRYNEQFFGPGTRLTVL.

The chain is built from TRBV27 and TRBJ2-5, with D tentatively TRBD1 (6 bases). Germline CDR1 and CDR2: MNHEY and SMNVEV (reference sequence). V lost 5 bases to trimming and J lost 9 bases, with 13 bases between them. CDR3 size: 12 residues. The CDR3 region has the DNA TGTGCCAGCAGTCCCCCGTCAGGGGCCCAGTACTTC. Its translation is CASSPPSGAQYF.

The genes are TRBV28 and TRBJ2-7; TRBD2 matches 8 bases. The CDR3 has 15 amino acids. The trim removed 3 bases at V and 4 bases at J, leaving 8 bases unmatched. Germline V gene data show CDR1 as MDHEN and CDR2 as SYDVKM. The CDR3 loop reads CASSFGTRGKYEQYF. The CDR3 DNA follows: TGTGCCAGCAGTTTTGGGACTAGAGGCAAGTACGAGCAGTACTTC. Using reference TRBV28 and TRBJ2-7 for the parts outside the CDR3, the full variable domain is DVKVTQSSRYLVKRTGEKVFLECVQDMDHENMFWYRQDPGLGLRLIYFSYDVKMKEKGDIPEGYSVSREKKERFSLILESASTNQTSMYLCASSFGTRGKYEQYFGPGTRLTVT.

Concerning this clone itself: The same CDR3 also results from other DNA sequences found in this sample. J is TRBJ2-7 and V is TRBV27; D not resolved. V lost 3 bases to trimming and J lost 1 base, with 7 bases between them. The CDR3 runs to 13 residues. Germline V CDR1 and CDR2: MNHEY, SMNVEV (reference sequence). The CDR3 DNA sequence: TGTGCCAGCAGTTTCGGACGGTCCTACGAGCAGTACTTC. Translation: CASSFGRSYEQYF.

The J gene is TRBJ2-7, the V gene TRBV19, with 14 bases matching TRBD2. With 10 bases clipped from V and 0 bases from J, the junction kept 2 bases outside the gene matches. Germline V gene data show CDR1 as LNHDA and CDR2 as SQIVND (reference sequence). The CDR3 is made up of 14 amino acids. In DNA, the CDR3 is TGTGCCACGGGACTAGCGGGAGACTCCTACGAGCAGTACTTC. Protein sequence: CATGLAGDSYEQYF. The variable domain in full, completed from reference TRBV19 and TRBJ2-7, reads DGGITQSPKYLFRKEGQNVTLSCEQNLNHDAMYWYRQDPGQGLRLIYYSQIVNDFQKGDIAEGYSVSREKKESFPLTVTSAQKNPTAFYLCATGLAGDSYEQYFGPGTRLTVT.

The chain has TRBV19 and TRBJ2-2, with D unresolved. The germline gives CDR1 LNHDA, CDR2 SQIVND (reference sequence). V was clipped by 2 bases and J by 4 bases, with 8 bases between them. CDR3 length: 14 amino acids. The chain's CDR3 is CASSIRRSTGELFF. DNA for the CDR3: TGTGCCAGTAGTATACGGCGATCCACCGGGGAGCTGTTTTTT. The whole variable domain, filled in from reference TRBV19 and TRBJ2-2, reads DGGITQSPKYLFRKEGQNVTLSCEQNLNHDAMYWYRQDPGQGLRLIYYSQIVNDFQKGDIAEGYSVSREKKESFPLTVTSAQKNPTAFYLCASSIRRSTGELFFGEGSRLTVL.

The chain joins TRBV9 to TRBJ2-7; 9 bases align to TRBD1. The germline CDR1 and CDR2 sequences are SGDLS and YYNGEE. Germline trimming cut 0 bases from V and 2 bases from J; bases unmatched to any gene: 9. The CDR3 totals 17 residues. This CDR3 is CASSVGAGTGLPYEQYF. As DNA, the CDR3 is TGTGCCAGCAGCGTAGGGGCCGGGACAGGGTTACCCTACGAGCAGTACTTC.

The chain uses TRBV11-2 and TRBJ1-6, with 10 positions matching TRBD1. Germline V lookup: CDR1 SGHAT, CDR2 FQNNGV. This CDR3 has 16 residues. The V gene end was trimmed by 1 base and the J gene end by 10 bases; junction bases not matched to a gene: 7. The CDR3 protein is CASSLGPGTGESPLHF. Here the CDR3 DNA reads TGTGCCAGCAGCTTAGGCCCCGGGACAGGGGAATCACCCCTCCACTTT.

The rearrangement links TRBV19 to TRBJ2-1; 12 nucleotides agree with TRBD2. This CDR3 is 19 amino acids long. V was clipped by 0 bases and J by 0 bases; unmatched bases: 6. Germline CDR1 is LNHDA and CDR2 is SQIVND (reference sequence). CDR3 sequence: CASSIDVLAGGSSYNEQFF. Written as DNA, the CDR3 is TGTGCCAGTAGTATAGATGTACTAGCGGGAGGAAGCTCCTACAATGAGCAGTTCTTC.

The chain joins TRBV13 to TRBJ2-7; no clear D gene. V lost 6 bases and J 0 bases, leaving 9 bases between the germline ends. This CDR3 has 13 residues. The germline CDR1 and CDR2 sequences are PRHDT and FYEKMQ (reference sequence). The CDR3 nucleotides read TGTGCCAGCAGTAGGGCCTTCTCCTACGAGCAGTACTTC. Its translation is CASSRAFSYEQYF. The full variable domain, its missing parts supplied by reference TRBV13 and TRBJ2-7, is AAGVIQSPRHLIKEKRETATLKCYPIPRHDTVYWYQQGPGQDPQFLISFYEKMQSDKGSIPDRFSAQQFSDYHSELNMSSLELGDSALYFCASSRAFSYEQYFGPGTRLTVT.

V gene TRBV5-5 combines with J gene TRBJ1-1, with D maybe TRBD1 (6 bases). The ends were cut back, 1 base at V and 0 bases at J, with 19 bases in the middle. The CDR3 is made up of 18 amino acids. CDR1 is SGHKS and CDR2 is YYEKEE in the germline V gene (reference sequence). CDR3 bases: TGTGCCAGCAGCTTGAGTGTCAGGGGCGCTGGGCTGAACACTGAAGCTTTCTTT. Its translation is CASSLSVRGAGLNTEAFF.

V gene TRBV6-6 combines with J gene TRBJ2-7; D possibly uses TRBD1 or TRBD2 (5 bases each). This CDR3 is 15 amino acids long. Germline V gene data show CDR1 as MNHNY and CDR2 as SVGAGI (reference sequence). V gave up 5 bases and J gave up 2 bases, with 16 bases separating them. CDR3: CASSLDGAAPYEQYF. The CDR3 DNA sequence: TGTGCCAGCAGTCTTGACGGGGCGGCCCCCTACGAGCAGTACTTC.

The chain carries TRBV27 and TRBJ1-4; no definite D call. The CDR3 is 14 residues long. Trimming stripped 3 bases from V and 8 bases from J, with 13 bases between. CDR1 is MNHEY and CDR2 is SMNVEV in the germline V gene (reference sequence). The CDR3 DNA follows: TGTGCCAGCAGTTTTGTGGGCGCGGGGGAAAAACTGTTTTTT. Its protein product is CASSFVGAGEKLFF.

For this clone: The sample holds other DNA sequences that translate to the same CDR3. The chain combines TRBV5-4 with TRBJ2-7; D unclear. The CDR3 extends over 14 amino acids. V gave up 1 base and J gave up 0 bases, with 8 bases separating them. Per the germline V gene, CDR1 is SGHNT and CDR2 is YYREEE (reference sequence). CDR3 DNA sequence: TGTGCCAGCAGCTTGACGGGTTCCTCCTACGAGCAGTACTTC. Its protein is CASSLTGSSYEQYF.

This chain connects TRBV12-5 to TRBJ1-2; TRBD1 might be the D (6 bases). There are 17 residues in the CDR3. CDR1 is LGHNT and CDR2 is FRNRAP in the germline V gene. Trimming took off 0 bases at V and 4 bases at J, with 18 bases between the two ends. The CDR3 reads CASGLVHGQNRVYGYTF. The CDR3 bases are TGTGCTAGTGGTTTGGTACACGGACAAAACAGGGTCTATGGCTACACCTTC. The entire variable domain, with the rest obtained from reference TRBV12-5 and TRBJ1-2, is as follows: DARVTQTPRHKVTEMGQEVTMRCQPILGHNTVFWYRQTMMQGLELLAYFRNRAPLDDSGMPKDRFSAEMPDATLATLKIQPSEPRDSAVYFCASGLVHGQNRVYGYTFGSGTRLTVV.

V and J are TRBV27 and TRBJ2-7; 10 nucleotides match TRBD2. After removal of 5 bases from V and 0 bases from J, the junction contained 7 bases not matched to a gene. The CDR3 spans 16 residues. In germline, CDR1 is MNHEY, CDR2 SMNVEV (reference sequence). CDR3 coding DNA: TGTGCCAGCAGTCCGATTAGCGGGAGGAGCTCCTACGAGCAGTACTTC. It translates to CASSPISGRSSYEQYF.

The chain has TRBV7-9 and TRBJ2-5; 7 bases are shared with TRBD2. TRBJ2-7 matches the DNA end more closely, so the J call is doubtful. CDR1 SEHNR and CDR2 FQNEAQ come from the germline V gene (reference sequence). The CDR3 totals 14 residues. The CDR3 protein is CASSFGGSSYEQYF. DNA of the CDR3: TGTGCCAGCAGCTTTGGCGGGAGCTCCTACGAGCAGTACTTC.

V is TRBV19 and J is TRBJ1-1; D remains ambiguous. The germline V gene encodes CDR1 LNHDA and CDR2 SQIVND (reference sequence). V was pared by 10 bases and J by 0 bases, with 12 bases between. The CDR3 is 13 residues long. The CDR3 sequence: CATREPMNTEAFF. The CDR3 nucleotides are TGTGCCACCCGAGAGCCAATGAACACTGAAGCTTTCTTT.

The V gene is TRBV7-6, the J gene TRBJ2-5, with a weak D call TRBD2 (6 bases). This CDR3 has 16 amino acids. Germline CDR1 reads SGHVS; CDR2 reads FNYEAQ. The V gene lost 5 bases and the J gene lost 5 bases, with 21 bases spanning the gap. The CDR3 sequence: CASSPLRGGPGETQYF. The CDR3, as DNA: TGTGCCAGCAGCCCCCTTCGTGGAGGGCCAGGGGAGACCCAGTACTTC.

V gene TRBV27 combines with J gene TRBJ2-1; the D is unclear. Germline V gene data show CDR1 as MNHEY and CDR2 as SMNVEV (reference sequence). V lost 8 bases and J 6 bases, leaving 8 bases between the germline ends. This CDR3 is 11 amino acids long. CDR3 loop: CASGPVNEQFF. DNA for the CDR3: TGTGCCAGCGGCCCCGTCAATGAGCAGTTCTTC.

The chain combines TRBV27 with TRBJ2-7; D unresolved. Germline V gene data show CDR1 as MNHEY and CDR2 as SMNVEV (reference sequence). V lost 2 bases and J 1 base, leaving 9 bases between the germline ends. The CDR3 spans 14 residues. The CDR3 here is CASSLGPDSYEQYF. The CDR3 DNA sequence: TGTGCCAGCAGTTTAGGGCCTGATTCCTACGAGCAGTACTTC.

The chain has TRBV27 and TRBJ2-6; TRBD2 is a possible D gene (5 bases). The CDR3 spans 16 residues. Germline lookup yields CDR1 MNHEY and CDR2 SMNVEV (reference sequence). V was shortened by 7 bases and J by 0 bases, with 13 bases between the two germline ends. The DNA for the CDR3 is TGTGCCAGCACCCGAGGACTTCCCTCTGGGGCCAACGTCCTGACTTTC. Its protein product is CASTRGLPSGANVLTF.

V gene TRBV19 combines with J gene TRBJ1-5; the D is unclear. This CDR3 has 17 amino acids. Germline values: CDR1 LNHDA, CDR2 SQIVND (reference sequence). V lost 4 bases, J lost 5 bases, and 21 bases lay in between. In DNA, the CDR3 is TGTGCCAGTAGTACGGGGTACTCAAAGCGGGCATATCAGCCCCAGCATTTT. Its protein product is CASSTGYSKRAYQPQHF.

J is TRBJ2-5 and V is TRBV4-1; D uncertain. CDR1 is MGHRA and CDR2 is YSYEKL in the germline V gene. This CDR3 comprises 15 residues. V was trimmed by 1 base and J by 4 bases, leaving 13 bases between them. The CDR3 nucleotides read TGCGCCAGCAGCCAAGTTGTTAACGGGTTAGAGACCCAGTACTTC. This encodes CASSQVVNGLETQYF.

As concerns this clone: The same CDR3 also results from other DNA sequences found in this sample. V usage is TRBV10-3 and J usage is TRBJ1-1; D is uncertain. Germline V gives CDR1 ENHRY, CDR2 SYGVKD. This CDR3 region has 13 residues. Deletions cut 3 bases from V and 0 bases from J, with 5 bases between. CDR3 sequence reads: CAISEGLNTEAFF. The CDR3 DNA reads TGTGCCATCAGTGAAGGGTTGAACACTGAAGCTTTCTTT.

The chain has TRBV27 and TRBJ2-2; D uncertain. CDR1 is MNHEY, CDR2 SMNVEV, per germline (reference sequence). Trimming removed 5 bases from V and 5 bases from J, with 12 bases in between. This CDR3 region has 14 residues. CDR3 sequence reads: CASSAPTGTGELFF. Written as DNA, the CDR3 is TGTGCCAGCAGTGCCCCGACCGGAACCGGGGAGCTGTTTTTT.

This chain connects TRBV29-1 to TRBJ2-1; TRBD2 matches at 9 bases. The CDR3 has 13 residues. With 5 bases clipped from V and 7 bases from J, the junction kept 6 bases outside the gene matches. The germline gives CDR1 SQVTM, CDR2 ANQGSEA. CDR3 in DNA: TGCAGCGTTTTCGCGGGAGGGGGAAATGAGCAGTTCTTC. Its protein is CSVFAGGGNEQFF.

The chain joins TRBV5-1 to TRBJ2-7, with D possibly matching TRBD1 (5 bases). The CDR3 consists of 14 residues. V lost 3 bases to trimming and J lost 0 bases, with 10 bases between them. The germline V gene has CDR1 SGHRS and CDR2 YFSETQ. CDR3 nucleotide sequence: TGCGCCAGCAGCTCACCAGGGTACTCCTACGAGCAGTACTTC. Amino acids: CASSSPGYSYEQYF.